This passage covers 7 T cell receptor beta chains from one sample sequenced in a study of T cells expressing NK-cell markers. TCRdb reprocessed the 5' RACE reads and stores each CDR3 protein as one record, lacking DNA. The sample spans 500,000 to 700,000 distinct CDR3 sequences; the ten largest clones claim 3% to 4.5%. The sequenced sample consisted of blood T cells: a sorted CD56 or NKG2C T cell subset, CD4+ or CD8+ T cells, or bulk PBMC T cells (not recorded which). Receptors originate from a man between 18 and 29 years old in good health.

The chain joins TRBV30 to TRBJ2-5; there is no DNA to check the TCRdb D call of TRBD1. CDR3 length: 15 residues. Per the germline V gene, CDR1 is GTSNPN and CDR2 is SVGIG (reference sequence). The CDR3 reads CAWSSGHPSLETQYF.

V usage is TRBV7-7 and J usage is TRBJ2-3; there is no DNA to check the TCRdb D call of TRBD2. CDR1 is SSHAT and CDR2 is FNYEAQ in the germline V gene (reference sequence). The CDR3 has 13 residues. The CDR3: CASSLYGRDTQYF.

The CDR3 sequence: CASSLALGHADTQYF. This chain connects TRBV5-1 to TRBJ2-3; TCRdb's assignment of TRBD1 cannot be checked, as there is no DNA. This CDR3 comprises 15 residues. From germline, CDR1 is SGHRS and CDR2 YFSETQ.

The CDR3 region is CASSFVQGTGELFF. This chain joins TRBV28 and TRBJ2-2; absent DNA, TCRdb's TRBD1 call cannot be checked. Germline CDR1 and CDR2: MDHEN and SYDVKM. This CDR3 spans 14 amino acids.

This chain's CDR3 is CASSLVRYNSPLHF. V gene TRBV7-2 combines with J gene TRBJ1-6. Germline CDR1 is SGHTA and CDR2 is FQGNSA. The CDR3 consists of 14 residues.

The rearrangement joins TRBV7-2 to TRBJ1-2. CDR1 SGHTA and CDR2 FQGNSA come from the germline V gene. The CDR3 totals 15 residues. The CDR3 here is CASSLMRLTAYGYTF.

The chain carries TRBV11-2 and TRBJ2-3; TCRdb's D call, TRBD1, is unchecked because there is no DNA. The CDR3 has 16 residues. Germline-derived CDR1 and CDR2 are SGHAT and FQNNGV. CDR3 region: CASSLLGGAGTDTQYF.